Shown below are 12 T cell receptor beta chains from a single sample sequenced in a study of cytomegalovirus exposure and HLA in healthy donors. PCR used 60 Vbeta primers and 13 Jbeta primers. Sequencing used immunoSEQ multiplex PCR; TCRdb keeps in-frame clones, though not all of them. This sample contains more than 65,000 clones. Sequenced sample: PBMCs. The source of these receptors is a man in his forties or fifties in good health and CMV-seronegative.

The chain employs TRBV4-1 and TRBJ2-1, with 9 bases lining up with TRBD2. The CDR3 totals 14 residues. Germline-derived CDR1 and CDR2 are MGHRA and YSYEKL. The trim removed 4 bases at V and 10 bases at J, leaving 8 bases unmatched. In DNA form, the CDR3 reads TGCGCCAGCAGCCCCTATAAGCGGGGGGACGAGCAGTTCTTC. It translates to CASSPYKRGDEQFF.

The V and J genes are TRBV5-1 and TRBJ1-6; tentatively, D is TRBD1 (5 bases). The V gene's germline CDR1 is SGHRS and CDR2 YFSETQ. CDR3 length equals 14 residues. Trimming left V 4 bases short and J 6 bases short, with 11 bases between. The CDR3 bases are TGCGCCAGCAGCCGGGGGGACGGTAATTCACCCCTCCACTTT. Residues: CASSRGDGNSPLHF.

The chain couples TRBV2 to TRBJ2-7; D is perhaps TRBD2 (7 bases). Trimming removed 11 bases from V and 4 bases from J, with 18 bases in between. This CDR3 is 13 amino acids long. Germline CDR1 is SNHLY and CDR2 is FYNNEI. The DNA of the CDR3 is TGTGCCGGGAGGGACACAGGCGCATACGAGCAGTACTTC. It specifies CAGRDTGAYEQYF.

V usage is TRBV6-6 and J usage is TRBJ1-5, with D maybe TRBD1 (5 bases). CDR3 length equals 13 residues. CDR1 and CDR2 from the germline V gene are MNHNY and SVGAGI (reference sequence). V shed 5 bases and J shed 7 bases, with 12 bases lying between them. The CDR3 here is CASSRGGEQPQHF. The CDR3 nucleotides are TGTGCCAGCAGTCGCGGGGGGGAGCAGCCCCAGCATTTT.

The chain joins TRBV9 to TRBJ2-5; D is unclear. Germline CDR1 reads SGDLS; CDR2 reads YYNGEE. The CDR3 runs 13 residues. Trimming stripped 7 bases from V and 2 bases from J, with 12 bases between. The CDR3 loop reads CASGDLLQETQYF. CDR3 DNA sequence: TGTGCCAGCGGAGACCTACTACAAGAGACCCAGTACTTC.

This chain joins TRBV4-2 and TRBJ1-2; no firm D call. Germline V CDR1 and CDR2: LGHNA, YNFKEQ. The CDR3 length is 14 residues. V lost 0 bases and J 4 bases, leaving 9 bases between the germline ends. The CDR3 is CASSQESRSYGYTF. In DNA form, the CDR3 reads TGTGCCAGCAGCCAAGAAAGTAGGAGCTATGGCTACACCTTC.

The CDR3 loop is CASSFKGGGDNEQFF. CDR3 in DNA: TGTGCCAGCAGCTTCAAGGGAGGGGGGGACAATGAGCAGTTCTTC. The chain carries TRBV11-2 and TRBJ2-1, with a tentative D call TRBD2 (7 bases). The V gene lost 3 bases and the J gene lost 5 bases, with 14 bases spanning the gap. Germline CDR1 reads SGHAT; CDR2 reads FQNNGV. The CDR3 consists of 15 residues.

The gene calls are TRBV19 and TRBJ1-2; TRBD1 might be the D (5 bases). V lost 10 bases, J lost 0 bases, and 21 bases lay in between. Germline V CDR1 and CDR2: LNHDA, SQIVND (reference sequence). The length of the CDR3 is 16 residues. In nucleotides, the CDR3 is TGTGCCACTACTACAGACAGAGATGGAGCTAACTATGGCTACACCTTC. Amino acid sequence: CATTTDRDGANYGYTF.

This sequence joins TRBV5-1 and TRBJ2-7; D remains ambiguous. The CDR3 is 13 amino acids. The germline CDR1 and CDR2 sequences are SGHRS and YFSETQ. Trimming left V 0 bases short and J 3 bases short, with 7 bases between. The CDR3: CASSLDTFYEQYF. Written as DNA, the CDR3 is TGCGCCAGCAGCTTGGACACCTTCTACGAGCAGTACTTC.

The J gene is TRBJ1-1, the V gene TRBV28; D is undetermined. The CDR3 length is 12 residues. V was trimmed by 11 bases and J by 2 bases, leaving 12 bases between them. Germline CDR1 reads MDHEN; CDR2 reads SYDVKM. The CDR3 is CAVPVKNTEAFF. The CDR3 nucleotides read TGTGCCGTACCAGTTAAAAACACTGAAGCTTTCTTT.

The V call is TRBV13, the J call TRBJ2-5, with D maybe TRBD1 (5 bases). The germline V gene has CDR1 PRHDT and CDR2 FYEKMQ (reference sequence). V shed 3 bases and J shed 4 bases, with 12 bases lying between them. CDR3 size: 14 residues. In nucleotides, the CDR3 is TGTGCCAGCAGCTTCGGGTTGCAGGGAGAGACCCAGTACTTC. It is translated as CASSFGLQGETQYF.

V and J are TRBV6-1 and TRBJ1-6, with D tentatively TRBD1 (5 bases). Deletions cut 3 bases from V and 11 bases from J, with 20 bases between. The CDR3 loop spans 16 amino acids. The germline CDR1 and CDR2 sequences are MNHNS and SASEGT. The CDR3 coding sequence is TGTGCCAGCAGTGATCGTCGACAGACGAGAACGGCACCCCTCCACTTT. Protein sequence: CASSDRRQTRTAPLHF.